This T cell receptor beta chain was profiled in a study of blood T cell repertoires in COVID-19. CDR3 length equals 15 residues. Trimming removed 1 base from V and 1 base from J, with 11 bases in between. Germline assignment: CDR1 SNHLY and CDR2 FYNNEI. This table comes from immunoSEQ multiplex PCR, and its TCRdb copy is limited to in-frame clones, with some not included. The profile shows about 160,000 clones, 82% of them singletons. Donors of Cohort 3 who recovered were those that had two negative PCRs, clearance, or symptom resolution. The specimen was PBMCs or T cells enriched from blood (not recorded which). The genes are TRBV2 and TRBJ2-7; no clear D. The TCR comes from a man in his 60s who had recovered from COVID-19. CDR3 nucleotides: TGTGCCAGCAGTGAAGGAGACCCTAGTTCCTACGAGCAGTACTTC. As protein: CASSEGDPSSYEQYF.